This is a list of T cell receptor beta chains from one sample in a study of CD8 T cells in Susac syndrome. TCRdb used MiXCR to reprocess the immunoSEQ multiplex PCR reads, holding one entry per CDR3 protein. The profile shows approximately 74,000 distinct CDR3 sequences, about 94% of them singletons. Sequencing was performed on CD8+ T cells from PBMCs. Receptor source: a human donor with Susac syndrome. The CDR3 runs from the conserved cysteine through the conserved F or W. Each record gives: CDR3 protein, J gene, clone size, V gene. The size field is filled for only some rows; it gives once, few, many or a size class.

CDR3 protein: CASSFFGEPELETQYF
J gene: TRBJ2-5
clone size: -
V gene: TRBV5-1

CDR3 protein: CASSLSWVAPMNTGELFF
J gene: TRBJ2-2
clone size: -
V gene: TRBV27

CDR3 protein: CASSWQAGTQYF
J gene: TRBJ2-5
clone size: -
V gene: TRBV5-6

CDR3 protein: CASSVEGAPDTEAFF
J gene: TRBJ1-1
clone size: -
V gene: TRBV9

CDR3 protein: CSVVGQTSYEQYF
J gene: TRBJ2-7
clone size: -
V gene: TRBV29-1

CDR3 protein: CASSQDRQGPYEQYF
J gene: TRBJ2-7
clone size: few
V gene: TRBV4-3

CDR3 protein: CASSWGRENYEQYF
J gene: TRBJ2-7
clone size: few
V gene: TRBV27

CDR3 protein: CSVLLRGGSTEAFF
J gene: TRBJ1-1
clone size: -
V gene: TRBV29-1

CDR3 protein: CATSREPAGGLTGELFF
J gene: TRBJ2-2
clone size: -
V gene: TRBV15

CDR3 protein: CASRFSGGELFF
J gene: TRBJ2-2
clone size: -
V gene: TRBV5-6

CDR3 protein: CASSHPGSYTDTQYF
J gene: TRBJ2-3
clone size: -
V gene: TRBV14

CDR3 protein: CSATDFNTEAFF
J gene: TRBJ1-1
clone size: -
V gene: TRBV29-1

CDR3 protein: CATSTPGGVYSNQPQHF
J gene: TRBJ1-5
clone size: -
V gene: TRBV15

CDR3 protein: CASSPTTSSEQFF
J gene: TRBJ2-1
clone size: -
V gene: TRBV7-9

CDR3 protein: CASSNLGGETQYF
J gene: TRBJ2-5
clone size: -
V gene: TRBV6-5

CDR3 protein: CASSFSLSPGGPGNEQFF
J gene: TRBJ2-1
clone size: -
V gene: TRBV7-2

CDR3 protein: CASSLLGYEQYF
J gene: TRBJ2-7
clone size: few
V gene: TRBV12-3/TRBV12-4

CDR3 protein: CSASKGQLNEQFF
J gene: TRBJ2-1
clone size: -
V gene: TRBV20-1

CDR3 protein: CASEGVRDGEAFF
J gene: TRBJ1-1
clone size: -
V gene: TRBV6-5

CDR3 protein: CASSPRDRRETQYF
J gene: TRBJ2-5
clone size: -
V gene: TRBV7-9

CDR3 protein: CSVVQDTIYF
J gene: TRBJ1-3
clone size: -
V gene: TRBV29-1

CDR3 protein: CASSSLAPGSGETQYF
J gene: TRBJ2-5
clone size: -
V gene: TRBV7-2

CDR3 protein: CASSYSSDQPQHF
J gene: TRBJ1-5
clone size: -
V gene: TRBV6-5

CDR3 protein: CASSFWTQGSYEQYF
J gene: TRBJ2-7
clone size: -
V gene: TRBV27

CDR3 protein: CASSLTGSRIKDEAFF
J gene: TRBJ1-1
clone size: -
V gene: TRBV27

CDR3 protein: CSVDPGQGDEKLFF
J gene: TRBJ1-4
clone size: -
V gene: TRBV29-1

CDR3 protein: CSVAGLAGTKGEQYF
J gene: TRBJ2-7
clone size: -
V gene: TRBV29-1

CDR3 protein: CASYGWGVGSGANVLTF
J gene: TRBJ2-6
clone size: -
V gene: TRBV10-2